These 22 T cell receptor beta chains share one sample of origin, sequenced in a study of cytomegalovirus exposure and HLA in healthy donors. Use of 60 Vbeta and 13 Jbeta primers characterized the PCR. Sequencing was performed with immunoSEQ multiplex PCR; in TCRdb, only in-frame clones are kept and a portion is missing. Among 100,000 to 120,000 clones listed, 78% were seen once. What was sequenced was PBMCs. These TCRs come from a man in his thirties or forties in good health and CMV-seronegative.

The genes are TRBV6-5 and TRBJ1-2, with 9 bases fitting TRBD1. The V and J ends lost 4 bases and 10 bases, in that order; junction bases with no gene match: 13. The length of the CDR3 is 15 residues. Germline V lookup: CDR1 MNHEY, CDR2 SVGAGI. In nucleotides, the CDR3 is TGTGCCAGCAGTTCTCGCTCGGACAGGGGTTATTACTACACCTTC. This codes for CASSSRSDRGYYYTF.

The chain links TRBV21-1 to TRBJ1-2. TRBV21-1 is assigned pseudogene status. This CDR3 has 14 residues. In DNA, the CDR3 is TGTGCCAGCAGCAAAGAGGGGCGGGATTATGGCTACACCTTC. Its translation is CASSKEGRDYGYTF.

CDR3 region: CASGHRGQETQYF. The CDR3 DNA is TGTGCCAGCGGCCACAGGGGGCAAGAGACCCAGTACTTC. The chain couples TRBV5-4 to TRBJ2-5; 8 nucleotides line up with TRBD1. After removal of 7 bases from V and 2 bases from J, the junction contained 4 bases not matched to a gene. Germline lookup yields CDR1 SGHNT and CDR2 YYREEE (reference sequence). The CDR3 extends over 13 amino acids.

The chain recombines TRBV5-6 with TRBJ2-3; TRBD2 matches at 10 bases. Germline V lookup: CDR1 SGHDT, CDR2 YYEEEE. The CDR3 is made up of 19 amino acids. V shed 0 bases, J shed 4 bases, and the junction held 14 bases outside the gene matches. The CDR3 region has the DNA TGTGCCAGCAGCTTGGCCTTTTCGACTGTAGCGGGAGGCGCAGATACGCAGTATTTT. Its protein product is CASSLAFSTVAGGADTQYF.

In this sample, this clone turned up once. This chain joins TRBV27 and TRBJ2-7; no definite D call. The ends were cut back, 3 bases at V and 4 bases at J, with 10 bases in the middle. Per germline, CDR1 MNHEY and CDR2 SMNVEV (reference sequence). The CDR3 covers 13 residues. The CDR3 DNA sequence: TGTGCCAGCAGTTTGACACCTTCGTACGAGCAGTACTTC. Encoded protein: CASSLTPSYEQYF.

The rearrangement joins TRBV4-1 to TRBJ2-1; possible D gene TRBD1, 6 bases. The V and J ends lost 2 bases and 8 bases respectively, with 16 bases between them. CDR3 length equals 15 residues. Per the germline V gene, CDR1 is MGHRA and CDR2 is YSYEKL. The CDR3: CASSQPLTGRHEQFF. CDR3 nucleotides: TGCGCCAGCAGCCAACCGCTGACAGGACGCCATGAGCAGTTCTTC.

The V and J genes are TRBV6-6 and TRBJ1-1; unclear D gene. Germline values: CDR1 MNHNY, CDR2 SVGAGI (reference sequence). The germline V and J ends were trimmed by 7 bases and 3 bases, with 9 bases remaining between them. The CDR3 totals 12 residues. The CDR3 is CASKISDTEAFF. The CDR3 DNA is TGTGCCAGCAAAATATCGGACACTGAAGCTTTCTTT.

V is TRBV28 and J is TRBJ2-4; 11 bases line up with TRBD1. Germline values: CDR1 MDHEN, CDR2 SYDVKM. The CDR3 has 21 residues. V trimming: 3 bases; J trimming: 0 bases; junction bases outside the gene matches: 16. The CDR3 bases are TGTGCCAGCAGTTTGGACAGTGTCTGGACAGGGGGCTCCCTAGCCAAAAACATTCAGTACTTC. Translation gives CASSLDSVWTGGSLAKNIQYF.

The chain couples TRBV7-9 to TRBJ2-7; TRBD1 aligns across 10 bases. CDR1 and CDR2 (germline): SEHNR, FQNEAQ (reference sequence). The CDR3 sequence is 16 residues long. The V gene end was trimmed by 5 bases and the J gene end by 3 bases; junction bases not matched to a gene: 10. The CDR3 bases are TGTGCCAGCAGCCTACCCAGGACAGGGGGTTTCTACGAGCAGTACTTC. Translation: CASSLPRTGGFYEQYF.

The genes are TRBV11-2 and TRBJ2-1, with 8 bases aligning to TRBD2. This CDR3 is 17 amino acids long. With V trimmed by 1 base and J by 1 base, 6 bases remained unmatched. The germline V gene has CDR1 SGHAT and CDR2 FQNNGV. The CDR3 sequence is CASSLVVAGPSYNEQFF. CDR3 DNA sequence: TGTGCCAGCAGCTTAGTAGTAGCGGGACCATCCTACAATGAGCAGTTCTTC.

The gene calls are TRBV4-3 and TRBJ2-1; D ambiguous. The length of the CDR3 is 16 residues. V was shortened by 0 bases and J by 6 bases, with 15 bases between the two germline ends. The germline gives CDR1 LGHNA, CDR2 YSLEER. CDR3 loop: CASSQDVRVSTNEQFF. In nucleotides, the CDR3 is TGCGCCAGCAGCCAAGATGTCCGGGTTTCGACCAATGAGCAGTTCTTC.

This clone has only one observation. The chain couples TRBV7-2 to TRBJ2-7; D is ambiguous. This CDR3 region has 14 residues. Trimming cost V 1 base and J 8 bases, with 15 bases left between them. From germline, CDR1 is SGHTA and CDR2 FQGNSA. The DNA of the CDR3 is TGTGCCAGCAGCTTAGGTCCCCCGAGTATGAAGCAGTACTTC. Its translation: CASSLGPPSMKQYF.

The rearrangement joins TRBV14 to TRBJ1-1; 9 bases match TRBD1. The germline V gene encodes CDR1 SGHDN and CDR2 FVKESK. V shed 6 bases and J 8 bases; nucleotides not matched to a gene: 10. The CDR3 is 14 amino acids. CDR3 residues: CASRGYTGGSEAFF. The CDR3 DNA follows: TGTGCCAGCAGAGGGTACACAGGGGGCTCGGAAGCTTTCTTT.

V and J are TRBV5-8 and TRBJ1-2, with a weak D call TRBD1 (5 bases). This CDR3 comprises 15 residues. Germline-derived CDR1 and CDR2 are SGHTS and YDEGEE. Trimming shortened V by 0 bases and J by 4 bases, and 13 bases separated the two germline ends. CDR3 coding DNA: TGTGCCAGCAGCTTGGTCGTTTGGGGCTCCTATGGCTACACCTTC. Protein sequence: CASSLVVWGSYGYTF.

This clone was observed a handful of times. V and J are TRBV4-3 and TRBJ1-1; the D is unclear. The germline CDR1 and CDR2 sequences are LGHNA and YSLEER. Trimming left V 0 bases short and J 1 base short, with 6 bases between. The CDR3 sequence is 14 residues long. The DNA for the CDR3 is TGCGCCAGCAGCCAAGATGGCAGGAACACTGAAGCTTTCTTT. Its protein product is CASSQDGRNTEAFF.

The V call is TRBV6-1, the J call TRBJ2-7; D is unresolved. CDR3 size: 12 residues. V gave up 6 bases and J gave up 0 bases, with 6 bases separating them. Looked up from germline, CDR1 is MNHNS and CDR2 is SASEGT. CDR3 residues: CASSELSYEQYF. CDR3 sequence (DNA): TGTGCCAGCAGCGAACTCTCCTACGAGCAGTACTTC.

This clone was recorded once. V gene TRBV28 combines with J gene TRBJ2-7; possible D gene TRBD2, 6 bases. Germline V gives CDR1 MDHEN, CDR2 SYDVKM. V dropped 10 bases and J dropped 5 bases, with 12 bases sitting between them. This CDR3 has 11 residues. CDR3 loop: CAMGGFDEQYF. CDR3 coding DNA: TGTGCCATGGGGGGTTTCGACGAGCAGTACTTC.

The CDR3 DNA follows: TGTGCCAGCATTTCGGCGGGATCCGGGCCGACTGAAGCTTTCTTT. It codes for CASISAGSGPTEAFF. V gene TRBV6-5 combines with J gene TRBJ1-1; D unresolved. This CDR3 is built from 15 residues. Germline assignment: CDR1 MNHEY and CDR2 SVGAGI. Between the trimmed V and J ends, which lost 7 bases and 5 bases, there was a span of 20 bases.

This clone was detected once. The V and J genes are TRBV5-5 and TRBJ1-5, with TRBD1 as a possible D gene (5 bases). The CDR3 runs 18 residues. Per germline, CDR1 SGHKS and CDR2 YYEKEE (reference sequence). V lost 1 base and J 0 bases, leaving 17 bases between the germline ends. CDR3 sequence: CASSLREEGIYSNQPQHF. CDR3 in DNA: TGTGCCAGCAGCTTGCGAGAGGAGGGGATATATAGCAATCAGCCCCAGCATTTT.

The chain uses TRBV10-2 and TRBJ2-1, with TRBD2 as a possible D gene (5 bases). The CDR3 has 13 amino acids. Trimming shortened V by 8 bases and J by 12 bases, and 20 bases separated the two germline ends. CDR1 WSHSY and CDR2 SAAADI come from the germline V gene. The CDR3 region is CASSVTVNGGQFF. Here the CDR3 DNA reads TGCGCCAGCTCTGTGACGGTAAATGGAGGGCAGTTCTTC.

This clone has just a few counts. The V call is TRBV30, the J call TRBJ2-7; maybe TRBD2 (6 bases). The CDR3 length is 13 residues. Trimming removed 3 bases at V and 7 bases at J, with 16 bases between. Looked up from germline, CDR1 is GTSNPN and CDR2 is SVGIG (reference sequence). CDR3 coding DNA: TGTGCCTGGAGGCGGGGACGAGAATTTGAGCAGTACTTC. Translated, it gives CAWRRGREFEQYF.

The J gene is TRBJ1-2, the V gene TRBV10-3; the D gene is possibly TRBD1 (6 bases). The CDR3 contains 16 residues. CDR1 is ENHRY and CDR2 is SYGVKD in the germline V gene. Trimming took off 7 bases at V and 0 bases at J, with 18 bases between the two ends. The CDR3 DNA follows: TGTGCCATCACCGACCCAAACAGGGACGCTAACTATGGCTACACCTTC. Translating it yields CAITDPNRDANYGYTF.